Each of the 19 T cell receptor beta chains below was sequenced from the same sample in a study of molecular identifiers for immune sequencing clone quantification. TCRdb reprocessed the PCR reads via MiXCR and lists one record per CDR3 protein. The data contain tens of thousands of distinct CDR3 sequences, 20% to 25% of them singletons. The sample was naive CD8+ T cells from blood, with Jurkat cell RNA spiked in. Subset described: FACS-sorted CD8+CD4-CCR7+CD45RA+ naive T cells. Every receptor here comes from a human donor in good health. Some libraries in this study had Jurkat cell RNA spiked in.

The rearrangement links TRBV5-4 to TRBJ2-2, with TRBD1 as a possible D gene (6 bases). In germline, CDR1 is SGHNT, CDR2 YYREEE (reference sequence). Between the trimmed V and J ends, which lost 4 bases and 7 bases, there was a span of 14 bases. CDR3 length: 14 residues. The CDR3 protein is CASSTDRKIGELFF. As DNA, the CDR3 is TGTGCCAGCAGCACCGACAGGAAAATCGGGGAGCTGTTTTTT.

This clonotype was seen at least ten times. The chain carries TRBV30 and TRBJ2-3; 9 nucleotides align to TRBD1. CDR1 GTSNPN and CDR2 SVGIG come from the germline V gene (reference sequence). The CDR3 is 16 residues long. After removal of 2 bases from V and 2 bases from J, the junction contained 8 bases not matched to a gene. Written as DNA, the CDR3 is TGTGCCTGGAGTCCGGACAGGGGTCTTCACACAGATACGCAGTATTTT. Protein product: CAWSPDRGLHTDTQYF.

Turning to this clonotype: A single base separates this from a much larger clone, so it may be a read error. This chain joins TRBV6-2 or TRBV6-3 and TRBJ1-1; perhaps TRBD1 as D (5 bases). Trimming removed 0 bases from V and 3 bases from J, with 20 bases in between. The CDR3 is 18 residues long. Germline V gene sequence: CDR1 MNHEY, CDR2 SVGEGT. CDR3 sequence: CASSYSSGAASFDTEAFF. CDR3 bases: TGTGCCAGCAGTTACTCATCCGGGGCCGCTAGTTTCGACACTGAAGCTTTCTTT.

This clonotype was seen repeatedly, ten times or more. The chain combines TRBV7-6 with TRBJ2-7, with a tentative D call TRBD2 (5 bases). V dropped 0 bases and J dropped 3 bases, with 18 bases sitting between them. This CDR3 has 17 residues. Per the germline V gene, CDR1 is SGHVS and CDR2 is FNYEAQ. CDR3 DNA: TGTGCCAGCAGCTTAGCGGAGGCAGACCAGCCCAACTACGAGCAGTACTTC. Protein sequence: CASSLAEADQPNYEQYF.

This clonotype has more than one count but fewer than ten. The chain has TRBV15 and TRBJ1-1; D perhaps matches TRBD1 (5 bases). The V and J ends lost 3 bases and 5 bases respectively, with 16 bases between them. Germline CDR1 reads LNHNV; CDR2 reads YYDKDF (reference sequence). This CDR3 spans 15 amino acids. The CDR3 spells CATSSPGEGVTEAFF. The CDR3 bases are TGTGCCACCAGCAGTCCGGGGGAAGGGGTAACTGAAGCTTTCTTT.

This clonotype appeared a few times. The chain combines TRBV7-9 with TRBJ1-1, with a weak D call TRBD1 (5 bases). The CDR3 extends over 13 amino acids. With 2 bases removed from V and 6 bases from J, the gap between germline ends came to 10 bases. Germline V gives CDR1 SEHNR, CDR2 FQNEAQ (reference sequence). CDR3 protein: CASSLSEGPEAFF. In nucleotides, the CDR3 is TGTGCCAGCAGCTTATCAGAGGGGCCTGAAGCTTTCTTT.

On this clonotype: One base away lies a much larger clone, so this may be a sequencing read error. The V call is TRBV5-5, the J call TRBJ1-1, with D unclear. CDR1 is SGHKS and CDR2 is YYEKEE in the germline V gene (reference sequence). Trimming took 7 bases from V and 9 from J, leaving 13 bases between them. This CDR3 is 11 amino acids long. The CDR3 reads CASGVGTKAFF. The DNA of the CDR3 is TGTGCCAGCGGCGTAGGTACTAAAGCTTTCTTT.

This clonotype was found many times. The chain recombines TRBV27 with TRBJ1-3; D is unclear. The V and J ends lost 6 bases and 3 bases respectively, with 12 bases between them. The germline gives CDR1 MNHEY, CDR2 SMNVEV (reference sequence). The CDR3 consists of 14 residues. Written as DNA, the CDR3 is TGTGCCAGCAGCCCGGTCGGTGGTGGAAACACCATATATTTT. It is translated as CASSPVGGGNTIYF.

This clonotype has only a few counts. This sequence may be a read error, since a much larger clone differs from it by one base. This sequence joins TRBV11-2 and TRBJ2-4, with D perhaps matching TRBD2 (5 bases). The V gene's germline CDR1 is SGHAT and CDR2 FQNNGV. This CDR3 is 16 amino acids long. V was clipped by 5 bases and J by 5 bases, with 19 bases between them. The CDR3 spells CASSPWRMGVQNIQYF. For the CDR3, the DNA is TGTGCCAGCAGCCCGTGGCGGATGGGAGTCCAAAACATTCAGTACTTC.

This clonotype was found many times. The chain has TRBV5-6 and TRBJ1-5; TRBD1 matches at 8 bases. CDR3 length equals 14 residues. The germline V gene has CDR1 SGHDT and CDR2 YYEEEE. Germline trimming cut 4 bases from V and 7 bases from J; bases unmatched to any gene: 7. CDR3 coding DNA: TGTGCCAGCAGCATCGGACAGGGCGGCCAGCCCCAGCATTTT. Translation gives CASSIGQGGQPQHF.

This clonotype was counted many times. The chain carries TRBV12-3 or TRBV12-4 and TRBJ1-1; D is undetermined. This CDR3 contains 14 residues. V was trimmed by 3 bases and J by 4 bases, leaving 12 bases between them. The CDR3 is CASSFGPRFTEAFF. CDR3 sequence (DNA): TGTGCCAGCAGTTTCGGTCCAAGATTCACTGAAGCTTTCTTT.

This clonotype was detected ten times or more. The rearrangement links TRBV13 to TRBJ2-7; TRBD2 aligns across 8 bases. CDR1 is PRHDT and CDR2 is FYEKMQ in the germline V gene (reference sequence). The CDR3 consists of 14 residues. V was clipped by 0 bases and J by 3 bases; unmatched bases: 1. The CDR3 loop reads CASSLGLAGYEQYF. The CDR3 DNA sequence: TGTGCCAGCAGCTTAGGGCTAGCGGGCTACGAGCAGTACTTC.

J is TRBJ2-1 and V is TRBV2, with a possible D match to TRBD2 (5 bases). The CDR3 is 18 amino acids. CDR1 and CDR2 from the germline V gene are SNHLY and FYNNEI. V lost 3 bases to trimming and J lost 0 bases, with 18 bases between them. The CDR3 here is CASSDPNFSSGSYNEQFF. CDR3 nucleotides: TGTGCCAGCAGTGATCCAAACTTTAGCAGCGGCTCCTACAATGAGCAGTTCTTC.

This clonotype was seen just once. The gene calls are TRBV11-2 and TRBJ2-1; TRBD2 matches at 13 bases. J lost 2 bases, V lost 8 bases, and 12 bases had no gene match. Germline V gene lookup returns CDR1 SGHAT and CDR2 FQNNGV. There are 18 residues in the CDR3. The CDR3 spells CASGLGLAGARAYNEQFF. The CDR3 DNA is TGTGCCAGCGGCCTAGGACTAGCGGGAGCTAGGGCCTACAATGAGCAGTTCTTC. The whole variable domain, remainder taken from reference TRBV11-2 and TRBJ2-1, is EAGVAQSPRYKIIEKRQSVAFWCNPISGHATLYWYQQILGQGPKLLIQFQNNGVVDDSQLPKDRFSAERLKGVDSTLKIQPAKLEDSAVYLCASGLGLAGARAYNEQFFGPGTRLTVL.

Concerning this clonotype: A much larger clone sits a single nucleotide away, making a read error possible. J is TRBJ1-1 and V is TRBV5-4; 9 bases fit TRBD1. The germline V gene has CDR1 SGHNT and CDR2 YYREEE (reference sequence). Germline trimming cut 1 base from V and 4 bases from J; bases unmatched to any gene: 8. The CDR3 consists of 16 residues. Written as DNA, the CDR3 is TGTGCCAGCAGCTTGACTTCACAGGGGGCTAGCACTGAAGCTTTCTTT. Amino acids: CASSLTSQGASTEAFF.

This clonotype was detected many times. V gene TRBV6-2 or TRBV6-3 combines with J gene TRBJ1-1; D is undetermined. The CDR3 contains 14 residues. The V end lost 0 bases, the J end lost 7 bases, and 12 bases lay between the germline ends. The germline gives CDR1 MNHEY, CDR2 SVGEGT. The CDR3 sequence is CASSYSSLHDEAFF. DNA for the CDR3: TGTGCCAGCAGTTACTCGAGCCTTCATGATGAAGCTTTCTTT.

This chain connects TRBV6-1 to TRBJ1-2, with a possible D match to TRBD1 (5 bases). The germline V and J ends were trimmed by 4 bases and 2 bases, with 14 bases remaining between them. The CDR3 runs to 15 residues. Germline CDR1 and CDR2: MNHNS and SASEGT. As DNA, the CDR3 is TGTGCCAGCAGTGGGGGCCAGAGCCCCAACTATGGCTACACCTTC. It codes for CASSGGQSPNYGYTF.

A word on this clonotype: A much larger clone is a single base away; this may be a read error. The chain carries TRBV28 and TRBJ1-1; TRBD1 agrees at 7 bases. This CDR3 is 12 amino acids long. Germline V gene sequence: CDR1 MDHEN, CDR2 SYDVKM. The CDR3 region has the DNA TGTGCCAGCAGCCGCCAGGGGGGTGAAACTTTCTTT. Protein sequence: CASSRQGGETFF.

This clonotype was observed at least ten times. V is TRBV30 and J is TRBJ1-1; D gene unclear. V was pared by 1 base and J by 1 base, with 7 bases between. The CDR3 covers 13 residues. From germline, CDR1 is GTSNPN and CDR2 SVGIG (reference sequence). The CDR3 loop is CAWSDISNTEAFF. The CDR3 DNA is TGTGCCTGGAGTGACATCTCGAACACTGAAGCTTTCTTT.